The sequence of this T cell receptor (beta chain) was determined in a study of T-cell memory formation after mild COVID-19. This clonotype has a handful of counts. TCR alpha and TCR beta cDNA libraries carrying sample barcodes and UMIs came from 5'RACE with constant-segment primers. Each CDR3 protein is one row after TCRdb ran MiXCR on the 5' RACE reads. This table has fewer than 350,000 distinct CDR3 sequences, over 15% appearing once. V was shortened by 4 bases and J by 7 bases, with 16 bases between the two germline ends. The germline V gene has CDR1 LGHNA and CDR2 YSLEER. CDR3 length equals 14 residues.

The chain is built from TRBV4-3 and TRBJ1-1; D unclear. The sequence was collected from a man aged 18 to 30 who had mild COVID-19 (a few samples of this study predate the infection). Cell type and time point are not known. Sequences were obtained from PBMCs or a T cell subset sorted from them (not recorded which). The CDR3: CASSPHVKPDEAFF. Here the CDR3 DNA reads TGCGCCAGCAGCCCGCACGTGAAACCGGATGAAGCTTTCTTT.